One T cell receptor beta chain is described in this entry. This sample is part of a study of blood T cell repertoires in COVID-19. Study at large: Recovery among Cohort 3 donors was established by two negative PCRs, clearance, or symptom resolution.

V lost 3 bases and J 4 bases, leaving 19 bases between the germline ends. The germline V gene encodes CDR1 LNHNV and CDR2 YYDKDF (reference sequence). The CDR3 is 16 amino acids. Profiled with immunoSEQ multiplex PCR; TCRdb holds only in-frame clones, not every one. The table has fewer than 250,000 clones, around 87% seen once. The chain combines TRBV15 with TRBJ2-7; maybe TRBD1 (6 bases). The material sequenced was PBMCs or T cells enriched from blood (not recorded which). This sequence was found in a man aged 25 to 45 in a cohort exposed to, infected with or recovered from COVID-19 (not recorded which). The CDR3 DNA follows: TGTGCCACCAGCAGTTCCCGGGACACGGCCTATTACGAGCAGTACTTC. This codes for CATSSSRDTAYYEQYF.